The 15 T cell receptor beta chains below were found in one sample sequenced in a study of beta chain features in type 1 diabetes. Reverse transcription of all isolated RNA meant that expressed TCRB transcripts were sequenced. The table came from immunoSEQ multiplex PCR; TCRdb's copy has only in-frame clones and leaves some out. Among hundreds of thousands of clones listed, around 15% were seen once. Material: naive CD4+ T cells from blood. These receptor sequences come from a man between 18 and 29 years old in good health.

V usage is TRBV11-2 and J usage is TRBJ2-1, with 8 bases aligning to TRBD2. CDR1 is SGHAT and CDR2 is FQNNGV in the germline V gene. The V gene end was trimmed by 1 base and the J gene end by 8 bases; junction bases not matched to a gene: 7. The CDR3 consists of 15 residues. CDR3 amino acids: CASSLGTSRGDEQFF. The CDR3 DNA reads TGTGCCAGCAGCTTAGGGACTAGCCGGGGCGATGAGCAGTTCTTC.

The rearrangement links TRBV9 to TRBJ1-5; D might be TRBD1 (6 bases). The CDR3 length is 15 residues. The germline V and J ends were trimmed by 0 bases and 2 bases, with 9 bases remaining between them. CDR1 and CDR2 from the germline V gene are SGDLS and YYNGEE. The DNA for the CDR3 is TGTGCCAGCAGCGTAGATCCAGGGGGCAATCAGCCCCAGCATTTT. It translates to CASSVDPGGNQPQHF.

A few counts support this clone. The chain carries TRBV7-9 and TRBJ2-3, with a possible D match to TRBD1 (5 bases). CDR3 length: 16 residues. V shed 0 bases and J shed 4 bases, with 14 bases lying between them. In germline, CDR1 is SEHNR, CDR2 FQNEAQ (reference sequence). The CDR3 coding sequence is TGTGCCAGCAGCTTAGCACGACAGTTAACCCCAGATACGCAGTATTTT. Translating gives CASSLARQLTPDTQYF.

This sequence joins TRBV6-5 and TRBJ1-1, with D unresolved. Germline values: CDR1 MNHEY, CDR2 SVGAGI. V lost 7 bases and J lost 1, with 10 bases in between. The CDR3 is 13 residues long. This chain's CDR3 is CASTSLENTEAFF. CDR3 DNA: TGTGCCAGCACATCCCTAGAGAACACTGAAGCTTTCTTT.

This clone has only a few counts. J is TRBJ1-2 and V is TRBV11-2, with a weak D call TRBD1 (6 bases). Germline V CDR1 and CDR2: SGHAT, FQNNGV. CDR3 length: 13 amino acids. Trimming shortened V by 5 bases and J by 2 bases, and 9 bases separated the two germline ends. The CDR3 spells CASSPGQNYGYTF. The CDR3 DNA follows: TGTGCCAGCAGCCCTGGACAGAACTATGGCTACACCTTC.

The chain uses TRBV5-1 and TRBJ2-1, with TRBD2 matching 11 bases. J lost 2 bases, V lost 4 bases, and 5 bases had no gene match. The CDR3 is 16 residues long. Germline CDR1 reads SGHRS; CDR2 reads YFSETQ. In nucleotides, the CDR3 is TGCGCCAGCAGCACAGGGACTAGCGGCCCCTACAATGAGCAGTTCTTC. It yields the protein CASSTGTSGPYNEQFF.

CDR3 residues: CSGRDRANTGELFF. DNA for the CDR3: TGCAGCGGAAGGGACAGGGCGAACACCGGGGAGCTGTTTTTT. The chain uses TRBV29-1 and TRBJ2-2; TRBD1 agrees at 9 bases. Losses at the gene ends were 7 bases for V and 0 bases for J; bases not matched to a gene: 3. The CDR3 is 14 residues long. From germline, CDR1 is SQVTM and CDR2 ANQGSEA.

This clone was seen more than once but under ten times. This sequence joins TRBV25-1 and TRBJ2-7, with D perhaps matching TRBD2 (5 bases). Germline loops: CDR1 MGHDK, CDR2 SYGVNS. The CDR3 loop spans 15 amino acids. The germline V and J ends were trimmed by 5 bases and 4 bases, with 18 bases remaining between them. The CDR3 loop reads CASSSRAGSGYEQYF. The CDR3 DNA sequence: TGTGCCAGCAGTTCTAGGGCAGGTTCGGGATACGAGCAGTACTTC.

The chain is built from TRBV5-1 and TRBJ1-4; possible D gene TRBD1, 6 bases. The germline gives CDR1 SGHRS, CDR2 YFSETQ. CDR3 length: 15 amino acids. The V end was cut by 6 bases, the J end by 11 bases, with 23 bases between. This CDR3 is CASKLGGARGEKLFF. CDR3 bases: TGCGCCAGCAAGCTAGGGGGTGCCCGTGGAGAGAAACTGTTTTTT. Together with reference TRBV5-1 and TRBJ1-4, the CDR3 gives the full variable domain: KAGVTQTPRYLIKTRGQQVTLSCSPISGHRSVSWYQQTPGQGLQFLFEYFSETQRNKGNFPGRFSGRQFSNSRSEMNVSTLELGDSALYLCASKLGGARGEKLFFGSGTQLSVL.

The chain recombines TRBV5-4 with TRBJ2-7; tentative D call: TRBD1 (5 bases). CDR1 and CDR2 (germline): SGHNT, YYREEE (reference sequence). This CDR3 region has 13 residues. V shed 0 bases and J shed 7 bases, with 11 bases lying between them. CDR3 nucleotides: TGTGCCAGCAGCTTGGGGGCAGGGTCTGAGCAGTACTTC. This codes for CASSLGAGSEQYF.

This clone was seen a few times. This chain joins TRBV18 and TRBJ2-1, with D uncertain. V was shortened by 3 bases and J by 0 bases, with 9 bases between the two germline ends. Germline V lookup: CDR1 KGHSH, CDR2 LQKENI. CDR3 length: 15 amino acids. CDR3 sequence (DNA): TGTGCCAGCTCACCCCCTAGGAACTCCTACAATGAGCAGTTCTTC. Amino acids: CASSPPRNSYNEQFF.

This clone has more than one count but fewer than ten. The chain recombines TRBV19 with TRBJ2-4; TRBD1 matches at 11 bases. CDR3 length: 19 amino acids. The V segment lost 5 bases and the J segment 0 bases; nucleotides outside the gene matches: 12. Germline V gives CDR1 LNHDA, CDR2 SQIVND (reference sequence). The CDR3 region has the DNA TGTGCCAGTAGTCCGACGGACAGGGGGCTAGTAATAGCCAAAAACATTCAGTACTTC. It translates to CASSPTDRGLVIAKNIQYF.

This clone was seen only a few times. The chain combines TRBV2 with TRBJ1-1; 9 nucleotides line up with TRBD1. CDR3 length: 13 residues. Per germline, CDR1 SNHLY and CDR2 FYNNEI. V dropped 7 bases and J dropped 5; count of bases not matched to a gene: 5. The CDR3 protein is CASNPQGATEAFF. CDR3 bases: TGTGCCAGCAACCCACAGGGGGCTACTGAAGCTTTCTTT.

This clone came up once. V and J are TRBV7-2 and TRBJ2-7; TRBD1 might be the D (5 bases). CDR3 length: 14 residues. Trimming removed 3 bases at V and 3 bases at J, with 12 bases between. CDR1 is SGHTA and CDR2 is FQGNSA in the germline V gene. Written as DNA, the CDR3 is TGTGCCAGCAGCTTGCGTGTTGGACACTACGAGCAGTACTTC. It specifies CASSLRVGHYEQYF.

The rearrangement links TRBV7-9 to TRBJ1-2; D is uncertain. Looked up from germline, CDR1 is SEHNR and CDR2 is FQNEAQ (reference sequence). V dropped 4 bases and J dropped 1 base, with 7 bases sitting between them. This CDR3 spans 13 amino acids. The CDR3 nucleotides read TGTGCCAGCAGCTCTCCCAGTAACTATGGCTACACCTTC. The encoded protein is CASSSPSNYGYTF.